The 9 T cell receptor beta chains given below trace back to one sample, sequenced in a study of read filtering for tumor transcriptome and immune sequencing. From 300 to 400 ng of RNA, a library with molecular barcoded alpha/delta and beta/gamma adaptors was made. TCRdb passed the reads through MiXCR, listing each CDR3 protein once. The data show 62,000 or so distinct CDR3 sequences, with around 20% seen just once and about a sixth held by the top ten. Sequencing input: a population of CD138-negative cells sorted from bone marrow. These receptors came from a donor at least 40 years old with multiple myeloma.

This clonotype appeared many times. This chain uses TRBV7-3 with TRBJ2-1; 10 positions agree with TRBD2. Per the germline V gene, CDR1 is SGHTA and CDR2 is FQGTGA. The V gene end was trimmed by 2 bases and the J gene end by 3 bases; junction bases not matched to a gene: 4. The CDR3 totals 16 residues. For the CDR3, the DNA is TGTGCCAGCAGCTTATATCAGCGGGGGGGCTACAATGAGCAGTTCTTC. Its protein is CASSLYQRGGYNEQFF.

This clonotype was observed many times. V gene TRBV7-8 combines with J gene TRBJ2-5; D is unresolved. The germline V gene has CDR1 SGHVS and CDR2 FQNEAQ. V gave up 1 base and J gave up 5 bases, with 14 bases separating them. The CDR3 has 15 amino acids. The DNA of the CDR3 is TGTGCCAGCAGCTTAGATGGTGCGGCCGGGGAGACCCAGTACTTC. It encodes CASSLDGAAGETQYF.

This clonotype was seen repeatedly, ten times or more. J is TRBJ2-6 and V is TRBV20-1; 8 bases line up with TRBD2. CDR1 is DFQATT and CDR2 is SNEGSKA in the germline V gene (reference sequence). V lost 3 bases and J lost 4; bases outside the gene matches: 11. CDR3 length: 17 amino acids. The CDR3 loop is CSASQSGGPAGANVLTF. DNA of the CDR3: TGCAGTGCTAGTCAATCGGGAGGGCCCGCCGGGGCCAACGTCCTGACTTTC.

This clonotype occurred many times. CDR3 region: CASSLSRGPYEQYF. CDR3 coding DNA: TGCGCCAGCAGCCTGAGCAGGGGGCCCTACGAGCAGTACTTC. The genes are TRBV5-1 and TRBJ2-7; TRBD1 aligns across 8 bases. The V gene's germline CDR1 is SGHRS and CDR2 YFSETQ. V was clipped by 4 bases and J by 2 bases; unmatched bases: 5. The CDR3 has 14 amino acids.

This clonotype was counted at least ten times. This rearrangement joins TRBV11-2 to TRBJ2-1; 7 positions agree with TRBD2. Trimming took 1 base from V and 0 from J; bases not matched to a gene: 0. CDR1 SGHAT and CDR2 FQNNGV come from the germline V gene. This CDR3 comprises 15 residues. The DNA for the CDR3 is TGTGCCAGCAGCTTAGGCGGGAGCTCCTACAATGAGCAGTTCTTC. This codes for CASSLGGSSYNEQFF.

The sample holds many counts of this clonotype. The rearrangement joins TRBV20-1 to TRBJ2-7; 7 bases fit TRBD2. V was pared by 5 bases and J by 0 bases, with 10 bases of the junction left unmatched. Germline lookup yields CDR1 DFQATT and CDR2 SNEGSKA (reference sequence). The CDR3 contains 15 residues. The DNA of the CDR3 is TGCAGTGCTGTAGATATGTCTAGCGGCTCCTACGAGCAGTACTTC. Translated: CSAVDMSSGSYEQYF.

This clonotype came up many times. This chain connects TRBV6-6 to TRBJ2-3; no clear D gene. The CDR3 runs to 14 residues. Germline V CDR1 and CDR2: MNHNY, SVGAGI (reference sequence). V was cut by 6 bases and J by 0 bases, with 10 bases left in between. The CDR3 DNA follows: TGTGCCAGCAGACCTACAGCGAGCACAGATACGCAGTATTTT. It encodes CASRPTASTDTQYF.

This clonotype was detected many times. J is TRBJ1-1 and V is TRBV7-2, with a tentative D call TRBD1 (6 bases). This CDR3 spans 16 amino acids. The germline gives CDR1 SGHTA, CDR2 FQGNSA. V was cut by 3 bases and J by 1 base, with 15 bases left in between. DNA for the CDR3: TGTGCCAGCAGCTTTGCATTTGGGACACCGAACACTGAAGCTTTCTTT. Translating it yields CASSFAFGTPNTEAFF.

This clonotype was recorded many times. V usage is TRBV20-1 and J usage is TRBJ1-5, with D maybe TRBD1 (6 bases). Germline CDR1 DFQATT, CDR2 SNEGSKA (reference sequence). This CDR3 has 14 residues. Trimming shortened V by 1 base and J by 2 bases, and 9 bases separated the two germline ends. CDR3 coding DNA: TGCAGTGCTAGAGCGACAGGACGCAATCAGCCCCAGCATTTT. Translating it yields CSARATGRNQPQHF.